The 10 T cell receptor beta chains in this list originate from one sample, sequenced in a study of blood T cells in healthy people across ages. Primed by a sample-barcoded 5' primer and a J-beta primer mix, a second PCR proceeded for about 6 to 12 cycles. TCRdb re-called the 5' RACE reads with MiXCR, one entry per CDR3 protein. The data hold under 750,000 distinct CDR3 sequences, with more than 45% observed a single time. Sequencing used blood. These receptors came from a man older than 75 in good health.

The chain combines TRBV20-1 with TRBJ2-3, with D tentatively TRBD2 (6 bases). The CDR3 sequence is 14 residues long. Germline V gene data show CDR1 as DFQATT and CDR2 as SNEGSKA (reference sequence). Trimming took 8 bases from V and 5 from J, leaving 20 bases between them. DNA for the CDR3: TGCAGTCCTCACTCCACGGGAGCTGGAGATACGCAGTATTTT. It translates to CSPHSTGAGDTQYF.

This clonotype was counted once. V and J are TRBV19 and TRBJ1-5, with D perhaps matching TRBD1 (5 bases). Germline V CDR1 and CDR2: LNHDA, SQIVND (reference sequence). Trimming took 3 bases from V and 5 from J, leaving 17 bases between them. The CDR3 extends over 16 amino acids. CDR3 sequence reads: CASSMVGRGEYQPQHF. The CDR3 nucleotides are TGTGCCAGTAGTATGGTGGGACGAGGGGAGTATCAGCCCCAGCATTTT.

This clonotype was seen just once. Germline is not matched at one junction end, which may reflect a read error. This chain joins TRBV4-3 and TRBJ2-1; tentative D call: TRBD1 (6 bases). There are 13 residues in the CDR3. CDR1 is LGHNA, CDR2 YSLEER, per germline. CDR3 in amino acids: CASRQGQNNEQFF. The CDR3 DNA follows: TGCGCCAGCCGCCAAGGACAGAACAATGAGCAGTTCTTC.

This chain uses TRBV12-3 or TRBV12-4 with TRBJ1-1; 10 bases are a match to TRBD1. With V trimmed by 7 bases and J by 11 bases, 7 bases remained unmatched. The CDR3 has 12 amino acids. The CDR3 bases are TGTGCCAGCACCCCGGACAGGGGGTTGGCTTTCTTT. Amino acid sequence: CASTPDRGLAFF.

V usage is TRBV12-3 or TRBV12-4 and J usage is TRBJ1-4; D ambiguous. CDR3 size: 13 residues. Trimming took off 0 bases at V and 6 bases at J, with 5 bases between the two ends. Here the CDR3 DNA reads TGTGCCAGCAGTTTAGCCCGGGATGAAAAACTGTTTTTT. Translation gives CASSLARDEKLFF.

This rearrangement joins TRBV20-1 to TRBJ2-1; a possible D gene is TRBD2 (5 bases). Trimming took 5 bases from V and 5 from J, leaving 13 bases between them. The CDR3 is 13 residues long. Germline V lookup: CDR1 DFQATT, CDR2 SNEGSKA (reference sequence). In DNA form, the CDR3 reads TGCAGTGCTGAGAAGGACGGGGACAATGAGCAGTTCTTC. The encoded protein is CSAEKDGDNEQFF.

This chain links TRBV3-1 with TRBJ2-3; 8 nucleotides match TRBD1. The CDR3 has 15 residues. V was pared by 2 bases and J by 5 bases, with 6 bases of the junction left unmatched. Germline CDR1 and CDR2: LGHDT and YNNKEL (reference sequence). Here the CDR3 DNA reads TGTGCCAGCAGCCAAAATCCAGGGGGCGGAGATACGCAGTATTTT. It specifies CASSQNPGGGDTQYF.

Turning to this clonotype: Germline is not matched at one junction end, which may reflect a read error. The V and J genes are TRBV10-3 and TRBJ1-2; 8 bases are shared with TRBD1. CDR3 length: 16 amino acids. Germline V gene sequence: CDR1 ENHRY, CDR2 SYGVKD. CDR3 DNA sequence: TGTGCCATCGGTGAGTCGAAATCAGGGGGCGTCAATGGCTACACCTTC. Encoded protein: CAIGESKSGGVNGYTF.

This clonotype was seen more than once but under ten times. This chain joins TRBV3-1 and TRBJ2-4; D ambiguous. Trimming shortened V by 0 bases and J by 15 bases, and 9 bases separated the two germline ends. CDR3 size: 11 residues. Germline V gene lookup returns CDR1 LGHDT and CDR2 YNNKEL (reference sequence). The CDR3 here is CASSQEKLLYF. The CDR3 region has the DNA TGTGCCAGCAGCCAAGAGAAACTTCTGTACTTC.

This clonotype was recorded once. The junction departs from the called germline gene at one end, perhaps through a read error. The chain employs TRBV9 and TRBJ2-1, with 7 bases that match TRBD2. This CDR3 is built from 16 residues. Germline CDR1 reads SGDLS; CDR2 reads YYNGEE. CDR3: CASSVAGGQSYNEPFF. CDR3 DNA sequence: TGTGCCAGCAGCGTAGCGGGAGGACAATCTTACAATGAGCCGTTCTTC.